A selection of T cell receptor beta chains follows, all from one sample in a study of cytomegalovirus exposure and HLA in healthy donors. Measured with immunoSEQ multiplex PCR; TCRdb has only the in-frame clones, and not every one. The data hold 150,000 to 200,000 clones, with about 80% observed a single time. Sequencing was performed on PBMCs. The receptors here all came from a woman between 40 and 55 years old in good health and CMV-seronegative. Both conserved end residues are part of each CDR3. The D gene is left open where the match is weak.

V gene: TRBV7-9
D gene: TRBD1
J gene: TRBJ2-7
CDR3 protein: CASSFDRVAQYF
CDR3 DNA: TGTGCCAGCAGCTTTGACAGGGTGGCGCAGTACTTC

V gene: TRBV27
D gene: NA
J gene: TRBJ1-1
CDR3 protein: CASSSYTEAFF
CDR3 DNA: TGTGCCAGCAGTTCCTACACTGAAGCTTTCTTT

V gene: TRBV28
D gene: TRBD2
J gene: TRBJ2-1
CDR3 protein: CASRIIAGDYNEQFF
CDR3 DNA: TGTGCCAGCAGGATTATAGCGGGCGACTACAATGAGCAGTTCTTC

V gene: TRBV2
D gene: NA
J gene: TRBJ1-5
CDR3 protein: CASIRGVGQPQHF
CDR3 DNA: TGTGCCAGCATTCGGGGGGTTGGACAGCCCCAGCATTTT

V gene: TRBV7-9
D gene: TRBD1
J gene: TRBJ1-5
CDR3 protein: CSSSPGTGPTYSNQPQHF
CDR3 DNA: TGTTCCAGCAGCCCGGGGACAGGGCCCACGTATAGCAATCAGCCCCAGCATTTT

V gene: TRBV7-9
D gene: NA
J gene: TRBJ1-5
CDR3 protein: CASSLPRVRSQPQHF
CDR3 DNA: TGTGCCAGCAGCCTCCCCAGGGTGAGGAGTCAGCCCCAGCATTTT

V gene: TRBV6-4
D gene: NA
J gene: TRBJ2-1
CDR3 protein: CASSGTAMTTSSYNEQFF
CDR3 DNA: TGTGCCAGCAGCGGGACAGCGATGACGACTAGCTCCTACAATGAGCAGTTCTTC

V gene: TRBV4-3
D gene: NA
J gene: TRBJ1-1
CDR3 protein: CASSQRGGDMNTEAFF
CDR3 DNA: TGCGCCAGCAGCCAAAGGGGAGGGGACATGAACACTGAAGCTTTCTTT

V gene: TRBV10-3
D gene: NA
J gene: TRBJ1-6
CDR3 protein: CAISSDRESSPLHF
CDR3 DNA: TGTGCCATCAGTTCAGACAGAGAAAGTTCACCCCTCCACTTT

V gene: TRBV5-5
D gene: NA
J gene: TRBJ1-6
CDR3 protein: CASSFTGLNSPLHF
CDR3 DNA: TGTGCCAGCAGCTTCACAGGATTAAATTCACCCCTCCACTTT